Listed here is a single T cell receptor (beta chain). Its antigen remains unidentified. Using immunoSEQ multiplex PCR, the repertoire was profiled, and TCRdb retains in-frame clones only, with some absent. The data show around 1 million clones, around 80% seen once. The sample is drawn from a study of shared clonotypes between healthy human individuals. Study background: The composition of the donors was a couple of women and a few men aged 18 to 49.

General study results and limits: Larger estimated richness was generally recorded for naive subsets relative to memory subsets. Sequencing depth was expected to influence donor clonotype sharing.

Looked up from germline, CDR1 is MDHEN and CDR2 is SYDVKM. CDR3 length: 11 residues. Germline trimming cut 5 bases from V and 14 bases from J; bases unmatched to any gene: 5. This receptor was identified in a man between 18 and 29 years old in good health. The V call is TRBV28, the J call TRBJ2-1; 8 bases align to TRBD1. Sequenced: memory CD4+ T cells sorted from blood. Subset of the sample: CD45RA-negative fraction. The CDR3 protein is CASSQGTGKFF. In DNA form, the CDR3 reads TGTGCCAGCAGTCAGGGGACAGGAAAGTTCTTC.